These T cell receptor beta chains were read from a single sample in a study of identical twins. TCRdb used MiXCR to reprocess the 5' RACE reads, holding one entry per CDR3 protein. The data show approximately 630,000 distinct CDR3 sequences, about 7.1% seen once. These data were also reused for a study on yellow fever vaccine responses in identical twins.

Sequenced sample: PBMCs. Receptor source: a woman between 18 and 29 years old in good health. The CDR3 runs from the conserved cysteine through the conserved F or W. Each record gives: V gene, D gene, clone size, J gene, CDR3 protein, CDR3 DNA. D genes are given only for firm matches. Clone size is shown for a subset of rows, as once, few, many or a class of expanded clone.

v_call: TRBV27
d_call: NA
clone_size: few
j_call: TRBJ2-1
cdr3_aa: CASRMTWKDYNEQFF
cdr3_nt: TGTGCCAGCAGGATGACTTGGAAAGACTACAATGAGCAGTTCTTC

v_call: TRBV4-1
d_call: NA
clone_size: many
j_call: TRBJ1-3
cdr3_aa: CASSQVSLLLGNTIYF
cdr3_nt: TGCGCCAGCAGCCAAGTTAGTCTACTCCTAGGAAACACCATATATTTT

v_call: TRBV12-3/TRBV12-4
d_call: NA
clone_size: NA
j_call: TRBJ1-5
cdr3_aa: CASSLAGREQPQHF
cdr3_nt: TGTGCCAGCAGTTTAGCAGGGCGGGAGCAGCCCCAGCATTTT

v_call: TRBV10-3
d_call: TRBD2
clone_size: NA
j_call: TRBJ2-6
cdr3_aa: CAIPKISGDSGANVLTF
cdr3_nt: TGTGCCATACCCAAAATTAGCGGGGACTCTGGGGCCAACGTCCTGACTTTC

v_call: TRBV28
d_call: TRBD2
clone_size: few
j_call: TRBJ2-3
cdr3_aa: CASRKSRRTSGGSSTDTQYF
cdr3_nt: TGTGCCAGCAGAAAAAGTCGTAGGACTAGCGGGGGTTCTAGCACAGATACGCAGTATTTT

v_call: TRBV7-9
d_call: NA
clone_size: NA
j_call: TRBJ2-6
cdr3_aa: CASSFYLGANVLTF
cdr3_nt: TGTGCCAGCAGCTTCTATCTTGGGGCCAACGTCCTGACTTTC

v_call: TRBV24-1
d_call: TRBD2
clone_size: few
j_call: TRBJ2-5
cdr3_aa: CATSDFSGGGETQYF
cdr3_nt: TGTGCCACCAGTGATTTCAGCGGCGGGGGAGAGACCCAGTACTTC

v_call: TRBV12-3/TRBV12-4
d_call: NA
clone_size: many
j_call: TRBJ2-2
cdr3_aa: CASSFEDTGELFF
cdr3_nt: TGTGCCAGCAGTTTCGAGGACACCGGGGAGCTGTTTTTT

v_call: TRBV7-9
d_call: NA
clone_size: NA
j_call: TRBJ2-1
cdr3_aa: CASSPRDHNEQFF
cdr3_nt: TGTGCCAGCAGCCCCCGGGACCACAATGAGCAGTTCTTC

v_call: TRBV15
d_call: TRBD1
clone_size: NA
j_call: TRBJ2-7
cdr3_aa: CATSRETGTAREQYF
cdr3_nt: TGTGCCACCAGCAGAGAGACCGGGACAGCTAGGGAGCAGTACTTC

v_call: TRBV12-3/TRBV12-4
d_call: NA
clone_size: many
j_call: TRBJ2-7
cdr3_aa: CASSFRHSSYEQYF
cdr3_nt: TGTGCCAGCAGTTTCAGGCATAGCTCCTACGAGCAGTACTTC

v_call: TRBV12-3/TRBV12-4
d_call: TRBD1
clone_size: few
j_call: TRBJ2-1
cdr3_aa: CASSNDRVATDEQFF
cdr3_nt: TGTGCCAGCAGCAACGACAGGGTCGCGACGGATGAGCAGTTCTTC

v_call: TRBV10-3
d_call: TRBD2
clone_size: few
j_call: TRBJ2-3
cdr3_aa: CAISGAGVGTDTQYF
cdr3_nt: TGTGCCATCAGTGGAGCGGGGGTTGGCACAGATACGCAGTATTTT

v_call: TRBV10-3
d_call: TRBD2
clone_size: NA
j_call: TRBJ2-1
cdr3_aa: CAISTGLAGANEQFF
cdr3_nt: TGTGCCATCAGTACGGGACTAGCGGGAGCGAATGAGCAGTTCTTC

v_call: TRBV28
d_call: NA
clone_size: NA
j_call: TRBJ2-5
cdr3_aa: CASSHREEEETQYF
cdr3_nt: TGTGCCAGCAGCCACCGGGAAGAAGAAGAGACCCAGTACTTC

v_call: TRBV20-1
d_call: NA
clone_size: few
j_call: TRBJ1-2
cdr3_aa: CSASGGTGNYGYTF
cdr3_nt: TGCAGTGCTAGCGGGGGTACAGGGAACTATGGCTACACCTTC

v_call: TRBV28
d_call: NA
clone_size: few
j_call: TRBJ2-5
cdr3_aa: CASSSSLGTALQETQYF
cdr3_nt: TGTGCCAGCAGTTCCTCTCTCGGGACGGCACTACAAGAGACCCAGTACTTC

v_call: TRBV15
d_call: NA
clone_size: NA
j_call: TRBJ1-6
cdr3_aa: CATSRGGGWQINSPLHF
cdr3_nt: TGTGCCACCAGCAGAGGTGGCGGGTGGCAGATAAATTCACCCCTCCACTTT

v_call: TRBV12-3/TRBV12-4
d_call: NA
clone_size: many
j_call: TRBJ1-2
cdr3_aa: CASSGGIGYNYGYTF
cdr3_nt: TGTGCCAGCAGTGGGGGTATAGGGTATAACTATGGCTACACCTTC

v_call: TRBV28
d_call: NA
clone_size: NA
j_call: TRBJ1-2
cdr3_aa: CAEEGGYGYTF
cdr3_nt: TGTGCCGAGGAGGGCGGCTATGGCTACACCTTC

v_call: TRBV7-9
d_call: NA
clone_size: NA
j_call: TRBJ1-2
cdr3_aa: CASSLGGQRGKPTF
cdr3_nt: TGTGCCAGCAGCTTAGGAGGACAGCGGGGAAAGCCCACCTTC

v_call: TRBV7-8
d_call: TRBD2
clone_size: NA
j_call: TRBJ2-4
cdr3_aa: CASSGGGDIQYF
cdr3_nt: TGTGCCAGCAGCGGTGGGGGGGACATTCAGTACTTC

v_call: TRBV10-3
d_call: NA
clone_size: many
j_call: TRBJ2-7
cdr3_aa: CAISPGHYYEQYF
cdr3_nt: TGTGCCATCAGTCCGGGCCATTACTACGAGCAGTACTTC

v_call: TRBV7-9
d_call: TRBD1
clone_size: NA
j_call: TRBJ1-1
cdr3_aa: CASSLALVQGANTEAFF
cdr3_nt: TGTGCCAGCAGCTTAGCGCTTGTTCAGGGGGCGAACACTGAAGCTTTCTTT

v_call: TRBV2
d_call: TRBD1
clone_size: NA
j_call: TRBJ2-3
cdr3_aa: CASSVDRGMDTQYF
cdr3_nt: TGTGCCAGCAGTGTGGACAGGGGGATGGATACGCAGTATTTT

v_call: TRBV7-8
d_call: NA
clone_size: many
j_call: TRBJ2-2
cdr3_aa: CASSPWWQANTGELFF
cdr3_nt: TGTGCCAGCAGCCCATGGTGGCAGGCGAACACCGGGGAGCTGTTTTTT

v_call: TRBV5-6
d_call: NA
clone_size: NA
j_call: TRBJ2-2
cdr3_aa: CASSWGLLTGELFF
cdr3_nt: TGTGCCAGCAGCTGGGGGCTGCTCACCGGGGAGCTGTTTTTT

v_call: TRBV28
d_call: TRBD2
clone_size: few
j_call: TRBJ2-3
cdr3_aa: CASSRAGVTDTQYF
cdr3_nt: TGTGCCAGCAGCCGGGCGGGAGTAACAGATACGCAGTATTTT

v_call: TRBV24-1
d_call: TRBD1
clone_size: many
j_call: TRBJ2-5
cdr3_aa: CATRDRDRGETQYF
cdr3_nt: TGTGCCACCAGGGACAGGGATAGAGGAGAGACCCAGTACTTC

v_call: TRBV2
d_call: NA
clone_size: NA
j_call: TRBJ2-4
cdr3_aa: CASSAKPRVAKNIQYF
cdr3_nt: TGTGCCAGCAGTGCTAAGCCCCGAGTGGCCAAAAACATTCAGTACTTC

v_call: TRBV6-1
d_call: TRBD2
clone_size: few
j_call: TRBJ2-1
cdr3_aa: CASLSGGFSYNEQFF
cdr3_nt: TGTGCCAGCCTTAGCGGGGGATTCTCCTACAATGAGCAGTTCTTC

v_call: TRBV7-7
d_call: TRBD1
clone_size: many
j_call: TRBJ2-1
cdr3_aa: CASSQSGTAYNEQFF
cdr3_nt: TGTGCCAGCAGCCAATCTGGGACAGCTTACAATGAGCAGTTCTTC

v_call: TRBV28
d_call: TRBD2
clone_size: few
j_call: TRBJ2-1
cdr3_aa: CASSWVGGRGDEQFF
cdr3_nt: TGTGCCAGCAGTTGGGTAGGCGGGAGAGGCGATGAGCAGTTCTTC

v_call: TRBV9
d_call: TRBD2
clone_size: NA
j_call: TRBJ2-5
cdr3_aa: CASSVGREGRETQYF
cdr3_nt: TGTGCCAGCAGCGTAGGGCGGGAGGGCCGGGAGACCCAGTACTTC

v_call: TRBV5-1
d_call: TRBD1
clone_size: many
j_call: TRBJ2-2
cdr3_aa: CASSLTGGTGRNTGELFF
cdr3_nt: TGCGCCAGCAGCTTGACGGGCGGGACAGGGAGGAACACCGGGGAGCTGTTTTTT

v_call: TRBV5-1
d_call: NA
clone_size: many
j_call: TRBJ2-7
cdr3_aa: CASSPSGFSEQYF
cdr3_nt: TGCGCCAGCAGCCCGTCAGGTTTTTCCGAGCAGTACTTC

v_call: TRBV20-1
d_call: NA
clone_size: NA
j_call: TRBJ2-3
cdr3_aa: CSARKAGAHSTDTQYF
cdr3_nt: TGCAGTGCTAGAAAGGCGGGGGCCCATAGCACAGATACGCAGTATTTT

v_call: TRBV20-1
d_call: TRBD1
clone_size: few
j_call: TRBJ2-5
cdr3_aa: CSARGGWGTAETQYF
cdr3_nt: TGCAGTGCTAGAGGGGGGTGGGGGACAGCAGAGACCCAGTACTTC

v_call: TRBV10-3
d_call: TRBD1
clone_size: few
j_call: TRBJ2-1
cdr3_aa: CAISMGQGIYNEQFF
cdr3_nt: TGTGCCATCAGCATGGGACAGGGGATCTACAATGAGCAGTTCTTC

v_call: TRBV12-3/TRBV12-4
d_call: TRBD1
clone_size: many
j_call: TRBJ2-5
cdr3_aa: CASSPIIDRGQETQYF
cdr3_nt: TGTGCCAGCAGCCCCATCATTGACAGGGGGCAAGAGACCCAGTACTTC